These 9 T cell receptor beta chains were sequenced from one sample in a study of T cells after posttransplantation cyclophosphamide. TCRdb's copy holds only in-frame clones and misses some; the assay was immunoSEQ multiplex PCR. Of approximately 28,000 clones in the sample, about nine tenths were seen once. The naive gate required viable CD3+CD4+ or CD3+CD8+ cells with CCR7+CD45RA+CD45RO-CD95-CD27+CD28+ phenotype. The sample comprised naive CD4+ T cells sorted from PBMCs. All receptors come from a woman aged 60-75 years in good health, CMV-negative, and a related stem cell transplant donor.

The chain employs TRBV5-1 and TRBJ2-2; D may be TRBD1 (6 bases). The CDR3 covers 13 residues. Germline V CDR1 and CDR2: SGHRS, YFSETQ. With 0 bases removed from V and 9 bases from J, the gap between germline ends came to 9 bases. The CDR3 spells CASSLDRAWELFF. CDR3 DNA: TGCGCCAGCAGCTTGGACAGGGCGTGGGAGCTGTTTTTT.

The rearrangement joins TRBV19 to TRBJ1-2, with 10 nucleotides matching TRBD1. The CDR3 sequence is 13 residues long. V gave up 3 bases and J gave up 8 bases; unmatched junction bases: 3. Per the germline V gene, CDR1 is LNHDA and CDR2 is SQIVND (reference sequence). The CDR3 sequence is CASSIWTGGGYTF. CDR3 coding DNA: TGTGCCAGTAGTATCTGGACAGGGGGAGGCTACACCTTC.

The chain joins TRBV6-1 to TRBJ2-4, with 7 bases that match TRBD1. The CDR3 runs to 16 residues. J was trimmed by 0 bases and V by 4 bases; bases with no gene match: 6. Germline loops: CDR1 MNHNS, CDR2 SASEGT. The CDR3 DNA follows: TGTGCCAGCAGTGGGGACAGATCCCTAGCCAAAAACATTCAGTACTTC. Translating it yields CASSGDRSLAKNIQYF.

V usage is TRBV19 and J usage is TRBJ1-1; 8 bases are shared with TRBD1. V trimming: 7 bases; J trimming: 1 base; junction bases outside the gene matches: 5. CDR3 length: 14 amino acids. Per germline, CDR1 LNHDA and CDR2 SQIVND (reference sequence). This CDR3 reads CASTQQGGNTEAFF. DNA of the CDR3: TGTGCCAGTACCCAACAGGGGGGGAACACTGAAGCTTTCTTT.

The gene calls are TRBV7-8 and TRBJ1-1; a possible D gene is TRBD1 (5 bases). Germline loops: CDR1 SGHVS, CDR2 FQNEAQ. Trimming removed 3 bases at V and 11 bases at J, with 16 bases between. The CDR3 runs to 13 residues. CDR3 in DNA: TGTGCCAGCAGCTTCCTTGAGGTCGGGGGGGCTTTCTTT. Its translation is CASSFLEVGGAFF. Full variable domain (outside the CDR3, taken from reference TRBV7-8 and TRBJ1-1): GAGVSQSPRYKVAKRGQDVALRCDPISGHVSLFWYQQALGQGPEFLTYFQNEAQLDKSGLPSDRFFAERPEGSVSTLKIQRTQQEDSAVYLCASSFLEVGGAFFGQGTRLTVV.

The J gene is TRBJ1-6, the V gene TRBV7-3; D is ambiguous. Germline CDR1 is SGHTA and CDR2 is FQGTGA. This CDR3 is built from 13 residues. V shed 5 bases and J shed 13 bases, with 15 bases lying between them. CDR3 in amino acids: CASSRAGSEPLHF. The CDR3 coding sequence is TGTGCCAGCAGCCGGGCGGGGAGCGAGCCCCTCCACTTT. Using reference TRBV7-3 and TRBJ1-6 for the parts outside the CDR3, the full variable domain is GAGVSQTPSNKVTEKGKYVELRCDPISGHTALYWYRQSLGQGPEFLIYFQGTGAADDSGLPNDRFFAVRPEGSVSTLKIQRTERGDSAVYLCASSRAGSEPLHFGNGTRLTVT.

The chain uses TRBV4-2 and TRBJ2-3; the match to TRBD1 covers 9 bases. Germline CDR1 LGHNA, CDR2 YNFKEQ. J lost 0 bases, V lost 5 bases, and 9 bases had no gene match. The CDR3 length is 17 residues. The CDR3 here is CASSFVLGQGSTDTQYF. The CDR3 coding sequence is TGTGCCAGCAGCTTCGTATTGGGACAGGGAAGCACAGATACGCAGTATTTT.

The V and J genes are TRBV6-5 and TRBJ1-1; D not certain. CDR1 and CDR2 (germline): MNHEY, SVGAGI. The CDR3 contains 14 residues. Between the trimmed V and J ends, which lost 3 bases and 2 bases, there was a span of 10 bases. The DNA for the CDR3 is TGTGCCAGCAGTTATGCCCCAGGCAACACTGAAGCTTTCTTT. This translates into CASSYAPGNTEAFF.

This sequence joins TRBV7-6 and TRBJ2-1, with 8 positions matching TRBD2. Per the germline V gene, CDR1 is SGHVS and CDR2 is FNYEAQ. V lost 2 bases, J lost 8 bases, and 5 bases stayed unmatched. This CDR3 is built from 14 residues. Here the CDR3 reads CASSLTSGYDEQFF. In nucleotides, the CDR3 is TGTGCCAGCAGCTTAACTAGCGGATACGATGAGCAGTTCTTC.